This entry is about one TCR beta chain. Both TCRalpha and TCRbeta chains were reverse transcribed with V-gene-specific primers. It was with a constant-region primer and a V-primer adapter that TCRs were amplified over roughly 18 PCR cycles. MiXCR, applied by TCRdb to the reads, yields one record per CDR3 protein. The sample includes 75,000 to 95,000 distinct CDR3 sequences, 15% to 20% seen only once; the top ten take around 6.1%. Time point here: before trial treatment. Patients qualified if they had advanced solid tumors that lacked tumor-infiltrating lymphocytes. The data belong to a study of low-dose radiotherapy and immunotherapy resistance in tumors. Study details: Doses delivered to Cohort 2 were 1 Gy per fraction every two weeks, amounting to 13 Gy over 26 weeks. Intravenous nivolumab 240 mg every two weeks plus ipilimumab 1 mg/kg every six weeks was given to patients.

V was clipped by 9 bases and J by 6 bases; unmatched bases: 22. The germline gives CDR1 MNHEY, CDR2 SMNVEV (reference sequence). There are 18 residues in the CDR3. The sequenced sample was PBMCs, obtained before treatment. The TCR was taken from a male donor with prostate cancer. The chain links TRBV27 to TRBJ2-7; the match to TRBD2 covers 11 bases. The CDR3 bases are TGTGCCAGTTCCTCTTCGATAGCGGGAGGGCCGGATCCTTCCGAGCAGTACTTC. Translated: CASSSSIAGGPDPSEQYF.